The 18 T cell receptor beta chains presented below share a single source sample, sequenced in a study of cytomegalovirus exposure and HLA in healthy donors (dated 2017 in TCRdb). Libraries were built with the immunoSEQ multiplex PCR assay. TCRdb carries this immuneACCESS record with in-frame sequences only. Its versions omit some clonotypes, under half of them owing to an unresolved V gene in the studies checked, with the rest unexplained. The sample table contains about 180,000 clones; only one count was recorded for around 85% of them. Approximately 16% of the sample rests with the top ten. Material: PBMCs. The receptors come from a man aged 18 to 29 in good health and CMV-seropositive.

The chain recombines TRBV29-1 with TRBJ2-1; TRBD2 matches 11 bases. The germline V gene encodes CDR1 SQVTM and CDR2 ANQGSEA. The CDR3 totals 15 residues. Germline trimming cut 3 bases from V and 3 bases from J; bases unmatched to any gene: 4. The CDR3 nucleotides are TGCAGCGTTGACCCTACTAGCGGGAGCTACAATGAGCAGTTCTTC. This sequence encodes CSVDPTSGSYNEQFF.

The chain is built from TRBV19 and TRBJ2-2, with 8 bases aligning to TRBD2. Germline CDR1 and CDR2: LNHDA and SQIVND (reference sequence). This CDR3 has 15 amino acids. The V segment lost 7 bases and the J segment 4 bases; nucleotides outside the gene matches: 8. The CDR3 here is CASKQRERVTGELFF. CDR3 in DNA: TGTGCCAGTAAACAGCGGGAGAGAGTCACCGGGGAGCTGTTTTTT.

The V gene is TRBV6-1, the J gene TRBJ2-7; 13 bases agree with TRBD2. After removal of 8 bases from V and 9 bases from J, the junction contained 13 bases not matched to a gene. The length of the CDR3 is 15 residues. In germline, CDR1 is MNHNS, CDR2 SASEGT. The CDR3 loop is CASLSGRGLAGMQYF. CDR3 DNA: TGTGCCAGCCTATCCGGAAGGGGACTAGCGGGAATGCAGTACTTC.

The chain carries TRBV4-1 and TRBJ2-7, with 9 bases that match TRBD2. Germline-derived CDR1 and CDR2 are MGHRA and YSYEKL. After removal of 8 bases from V and 4 bases from J, the junction contained 9 bases not matched to a gene. The CDR3 covers 14 residues. CDR3: CASRPVAGGYEQYF. The CDR3 region has the DNA TGCGCCAGCCGGCCGGTGGCGGGAGGGTACGAGCAGTACTTC.

This chain connects TRBV30 to TRBJ1-1, with 8 bases aligning to TRBD1. V lost 1 base to trimming and J lost 4 bases; unmatched junction nucleotides: 2. The CDR3 length is 13 residues. Germline loops: CDR1 GTSNPN, CDR2 SVGIG (reference sequence). CDR3 loop: CAWSGQGATEAFF. The CDR3 nucleotides are TGTGCCTGGAGTGGGCAGGGGGCCACTGAAGCTTTCTTT.

The chain is built from TRBV28 and TRBJ1-4; D unresolved. The germline CDR1 and CDR2 sequences are MDHEN and SYDVKM. This CDR3 has 15 amino acids. Between the trimmed V and J ends, which lost 6 bases and 7 bases, there was a span of 18 bases. DNA of the CDR3: TGTGCCAGCAGCCTAGTGAGGGTCACACGTGAAAAACTGTTTTTT. Translation gives CASSLVRVTREKLFF. The variable domain in full, with the rest retrieved from reference TRBV28 and TRBJ1-4, is DVKVTQSSRYLVKRTGEKVFLECVQDMDHENMFWYRQDPGLGLRLIYFSYDVKMKEKGDIPEGYSVSREKKERFSLILESASTNQTSMYLCASSLVRVTREKLFFGSGTQLSVL.

This rearrangement joins TRBV5-1 to TRBJ2-1; TRBD2 aligns across 12 bases. The CDR3 spans 15 residues. Losses at the gene ends were 0 bases for V and 7 bases for J; bases not matched to a gene: 2. Germline V CDR1 and CDR2: SGHRS, YFSETQ. The CDR3 DNA reads TGCGCCAGCAGCTTGGGACTAGCGGGGGCTAATGAGCAGTTCTTC. Protein product: CASSLGLAGANEQFF. The entire variable domain, with the rest obtained from reference TRBV5-1 and TRBJ2-1, is as follows: KAGVTQTPRYLIKTRGQQVTLSCSPISGHRSVSWYQQTPGQGLQFLFEYFSETQRNKGNFPGRFSGRQFSNSRSEMNVSTLELGDSALYLCASSLGLAGANEQFFGPGTRLTVL.

The CDR3 protein is CASSDRGEYTGELFF. The CDR3 nucleotides read TGTGCCAGCAGCGACAGGGGCGAATACACCGGGGAGCTGTTTTTT. The chain couples TRBV5-4 to TRBJ2-2; the match to TRBD1 covers 8 bases. Per the germline V gene, CDR1 is SGHNT and CDR2 is YYREEE (reference sequence). V lost 4 bases, J lost 3 bases, and 5 bases stayed unmatched. This CDR3 is built from 15 residues.

This clone was seen a single time. V is TRBV2 and J is TRBJ2-5, with 13 positions matching TRBD2. CDR3 length equals 16 residues. From germline, CDR1 is SNHLY and CDR2 FYNNEI. J lost 2 bases, V lost 7 bases, and 7 bases had no gene match. The CDR3 loop reads CASTPRLAGGQETQYF. CDR3 bases: TGTGCCAGCACCCCAAGACTAGCGGGGGGACAAGAGACCCAGTACTTC.

This chain uses TRBV11-2 with TRBJ2-3; 8 positions agree with TRBD1. Germline V gene data show CDR1 as SGHAT and CDR2 as FQNNGV. The CDR3 covers 14 residues. Losses at the gene ends were 2 bases for V and 4 bases for J; bases not matched to a gene: 2. The CDR3 is CASSLHRGADTQYF. CDR3 nucleotide sequence: TGTGCCAGCAGCTTACACAGGGGGGCAGATACGCAGTATTTT.

This clone was picked up a small number of times. The chain uses TRBV19 and TRBJ2-7, with D possibly TRBD2 on 6 matching bases. The CDR3 loop spans 15 amino acids. V was pared by 5 bases and J by 2 bases, with 16 bases between. Looked up from germline, CDR1 is LNHDA and CDR2 is SQIVND (reference sequence). The CDR3 sequence is CASSPSGRLAYEQYF. CDR3 in DNA: TGTGCCAGTAGTCCTTCAGGGAGGTTGGCCTACGAGCAGTACTTC.

The chain recombines TRBV7-9 with TRBJ2-2, with TRBD1 matching over 9 bases. The CDR3 is made up of 16 amino acids. Losses at the gene ends were 5 bases for V and 4 bases for J; bases not matched to a gene: 8. Germline V gene data show CDR1 as SEHNR and CDR2 as FQNEAQ (reference sequence). CDR3 in DNA: TGTGCCAGCAGCCCAGACAGGGGGGCCTTCACCGGGGAGCTGTTTTTT. Its protein is CASSPDRGAFTGELFF. The entire variable domain, with the rest obtained from reference TRBV7-9 and TRBJ2-2, is as follows: DTGVSQNPRHKITKRGQNVTFRCDPISEHNRLYWYRQTLGQGPEFLTYFQNEAQLEKSRLLSDRFSAERPKGSFSTLEIQRTEQGDSAMYLCASSPDRGAFTGELFFGEGSRLTVL.

CDR3 loop: CASTGWNEQYF. In DNA, the CDR3 is TGTGCCAGCACGGGATGGAACGAGCAGTACTTC. The chain joins TRBV2 to TRBJ2-7; tentative D call: TRBD2 (5 bases). The CDR3 extends over 11 amino acids. Germline CDR1 SNHLY, CDR2 FYNNEI. Trimming pared 7 bases from V and 5 bases from J, leaving 9 bases between.

The chain employs TRBV6-1 and TRBJ1-1, with TRBD1 matching 7 bases. V dropped 1 base and J dropped 7; count of bases not matched to a gene: 6. The CDR3 has 14 amino acids. Germline values: CDR1 MNHNS, CDR2 SASEGT. The CDR3, as DNA: TGTGCCAGCAGTGAAGTACAGGGGAAAGGTGAAGCTTTCTTT. This gives the protein CASSEVQGKGEAFF.

The chain joins TRBV5-1 to TRBJ2-3; a possible D gene is TRBD1 (7 bases). Trimming cost V 2 bases and J 7 bases, with 14 bases left between them. CDR1 is SGHRS and CDR2 is YFSETQ in the germline V gene. The CDR3 extends over 14 amino acids. CDR3 in DNA: TGCGCCAGCAGCTTAGGAGGGGGCCGAAATACGCAGTATTTT. Residues: CASSLGGGRNTQYF.

This chain connects TRBV10-3 to TRBJ2-5; 9 bases line up with TRBD1. Germline assignment: CDR1 ENHRY and CDR2 SYGVKD. J gave up 3 bases and V 3 bases, and 8 bases lay outside the gene matches. The CDR3 sequence is 16 residues long. CDR3 coding DNA: TGTGCCATCAGTGACCGCTTAGGGACAGGGAAAGAGACCCAGTACTTC. It codes for CAISDRLGTGKETQYF.

This chain connects TRBV6-1 to TRBJ1-1, with D uncertain. V lost 6 bases and J lost 8, with 13 bases in between. Germline V gene sequence: CDR1 MNHNS, CDR2 SASEGT. The CDR3 is 12 amino acids. The CDR3 region is CASRITPGEAFF. CDR3 in DNA: TGTGCCAGCAGGATTACTCCGGGGGAAGCTTTCTTT.

The chain joins TRBV5-6 to TRBJ1-2, with 8 bases matching TRBD1. CDR3 size: 13 residues. CDR1 and CDR2 (germline): SGHDT, YYEEEE. J gave up 4 bases and V 4 bases, and 3 bases lay outside the gene matches. For the CDR3, the DNA is TGTGCCAGCAGCCGGACAGGGCTCTATGGCTACACCTTC. This sequence encodes CASSRTGLYGYTF. The full variable domain, in which reference TRBV5-6 and TRBJ1-2 provide the parts outside the CDR3, is DAGVTQSPTHLIKTRGQQVTLRCSPKSGHDTVSWYQQALGQGPQFIFQYYEEEERQRGNFPDRFSGHQFPNYSSELNVNALLLGDSALYLCASSRTGLYGYTFGSGTRLTVV.